The entry that follows covers one TCR beta chain sequence. Its target is not known. This record comes from a study of T cells after posttransplantation cyclophosphamide. Findings and caveats of the study: Recipient CMV seropositivity and CMV reactivation strongly tracked TRB clonality.

Germline V CDR1 and CDR2: MDHEN, SYDVKM. V was cut by 5 bases and J by 1 base, with 11 bases left in between. The CDR3 extends over 14 amino acids. Assay: immunoSEQ multiplex PCR; the TCRdb copy retains only in-frame clones and omits some. The sample lists roughly 13,000 clones, about four fifths occurring once. The sequence derives from a man aged 45-65 years in good health, CMV-negative, and a related stem cell transplant donor. Sample: memory CD4+ T cells sorted from PBMCs. The V gene is TRBV28, the J gene TRBJ1-2; the D gene is possibly TRBD1 (6 bases). The CDR3 region is CASSGPDSNYGYTF. The CDR3 DNA reads TGTGCCAGCAGTGGACCGGACAGTAACTATGGCTACACCTTC.